The entry below gives a single T cell receptor beta chain sequence along with its context. Its antigen is as yet unknown. The PCR employed 60 Vbeta primers together with 13 Jbeta primers. Assay: immunoSEQ multiplex PCR; the TCRdb copy retains only in-frame clones and omits some. The repertoire holds 150,000 to 200,000 clones, with 78% as singletons. The data were taken from a study of cytomegalovirus exposure and HLA in healthy donors. As for the study in general: Earlier, some 180 million T cells were analyzed, and about 120 million unique TCR beta sequences were found among them. In an early release, HLA-typed donors contributed tens of millions of unique TCR sequences.

Study-wide results and limits: Further analysis was carried out later, and it showed several of the most significant clusters appearing linked to common viral pathogens.

The CDR3 loop spans 12 amino acids. CDR1 and CDR2 (germline): SGHDT, YYEEEE. The V gene lost 3 bases and the J gene lost 4 bases, with 7 bases spanning the gap. The clonotype was recovered from a woman between 45 and 65 years old in good health and CMV-seropositive. The chain has TRBV5-6 and TRBJ1-2; D uncertain. The sequencing sample was made of PBMCs. The CDR3 DNA follows: TGTGCCAGCAGCTCGGACTCCTATGGCTACACCTTC. Translated: CASSSDSYGYTF. Looking up the rest from reference TRBV5-6 and TRBJ1-2 gives the full variable domain: DAGVTQSPTHLIKTRGQQVTLRCSPKSGHDTVSWYQQALGQGPQFIFQYYEEEERQRGNFPDRFSGHQFPNYSSELNVNALLLGDSALYLCASSSDSYGYTFGSGTRLTVV.